The present entry profiles one T cell receptor beta chain with its context. V was cut by 5 bases and J by 3 bases, with 13 bases left in between. The germline V gene has CDR1 SEHNR and CDR2 FQNEAQ (reference sequence). The CDR3 is 14 amino acids. Study processing details: Cell counts per sample came from amplifying reference gene primers. The assay was immunoSEQ multiplex PCR, and TCRdb's table has in-frame clones only and misses some. V and J calls plus clone size are reproduced from that table; the DNA served to infer D and trimming. The table has roughly 150,000 clones, 85% seen once. The data stem from a study of blood T cell repertoires in COVID-19. Patients at the Seattle site were enrolled during active infection and followed longitudinally.

The sequence derives from a woman aged 80 or older with COVID-19, enrolled during active disease. The gene calls are TRBV7-9 and TRBJ1-1; D unresolved. Sequencing was performed on peripheral blood. The CDR3 coding sequence is TGTGCCAGCAGCCCCCAAGGGAGGGACACTGAAGCTTTCTTT. The encoded protein is CASSPQGRDTEAFF.